The T cell receptor beta chain described here comes from a study of control samples from healthy donors and cancer patients. There are 16 residues in the CDR3. The ends lost 2 bases at V and 5 bases at J; junction bases unmatched: 10. Germline CDR1 reads SGHTA; CDR2 reads FQGTGA. Generated by immunoSEQ multiplex PCR, the TCRdb table keeps only in-frame clones and is missing some. The sample comprises roughly 130,000 clones, more than 85% of which are singletons, and about 1.5% rests with the top ten. Sequenced: PBMCs. The TCR comes from a middle-aged man with head and neck cancer. This chain connects TRBV7-3 to TRBJ2-3; 7 nucleotides align to TRBD2. CDR3 nucleotide sequence: TGTGCCAGCAGCTTACATCGAACTAGCGTCAAAGATACGCAGTATTTT. Translated, it gives CASSLHRTSVKDTQYF. Variable domain in full (rest from reference TRBV7-3 and TRBJ2-3): GAGVSQTPSNKVTEKGKYVELRCDPISGHTALYWYRQSLGQGPEFLIYFQGTGAADDSGLPNDRFFAVRPEGSVSTLKIQRTERGDSAVYLCASSLHRTSVKDTQYFGPGTRLTVL.